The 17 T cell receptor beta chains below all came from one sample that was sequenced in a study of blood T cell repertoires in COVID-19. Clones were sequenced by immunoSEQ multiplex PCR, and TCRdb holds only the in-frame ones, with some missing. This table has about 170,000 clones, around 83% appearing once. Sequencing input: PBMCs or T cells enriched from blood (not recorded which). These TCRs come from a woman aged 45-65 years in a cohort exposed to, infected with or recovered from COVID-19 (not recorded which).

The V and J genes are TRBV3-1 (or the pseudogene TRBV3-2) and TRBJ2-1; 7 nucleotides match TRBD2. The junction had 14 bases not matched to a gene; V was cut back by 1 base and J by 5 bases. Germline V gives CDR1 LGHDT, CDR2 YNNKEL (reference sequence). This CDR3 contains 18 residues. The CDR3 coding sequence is TGTGCCAGCAGCCAAGGAGAATCTAGCGGATTCCGAAACAATGAGCAGTTCTTC. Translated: CASSQGESSGFRNNEQFF.

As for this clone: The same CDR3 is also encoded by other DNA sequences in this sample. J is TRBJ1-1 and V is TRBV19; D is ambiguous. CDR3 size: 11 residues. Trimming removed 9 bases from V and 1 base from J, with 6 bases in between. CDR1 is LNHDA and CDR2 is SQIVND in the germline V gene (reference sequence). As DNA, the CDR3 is TGTGCCAGCGTACAGAACACTGAAGCTTTCTTT. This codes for CASVQNTEAFF.

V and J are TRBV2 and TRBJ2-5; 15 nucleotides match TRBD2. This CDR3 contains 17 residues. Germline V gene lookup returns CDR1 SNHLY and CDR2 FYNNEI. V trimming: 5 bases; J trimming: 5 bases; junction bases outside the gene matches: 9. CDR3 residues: CASSPGLAGGLLETQYF. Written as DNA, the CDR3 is TGTGCCAGCAGTCCCGGACTAGCGGGGGGGCTTTTGGAGACCCAGTACTTC.

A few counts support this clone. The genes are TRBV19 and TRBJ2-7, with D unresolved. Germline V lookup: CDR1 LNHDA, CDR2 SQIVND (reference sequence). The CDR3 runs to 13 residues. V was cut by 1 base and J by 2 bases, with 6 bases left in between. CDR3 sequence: CASSIGLPYEQYF. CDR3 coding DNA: TGTGCCAGTAGTATAGGGCTGCCCTACGAGCAGTACTTC.

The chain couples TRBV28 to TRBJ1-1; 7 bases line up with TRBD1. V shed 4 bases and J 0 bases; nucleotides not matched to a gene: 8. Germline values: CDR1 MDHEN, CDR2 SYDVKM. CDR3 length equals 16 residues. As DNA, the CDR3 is TGTGCCAGCAGTTCTCCGGGACAGCTAATGAACACTGAAGCTTTCTTT. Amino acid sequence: CASSSPGQLMNTEAFF.

The CDR3 DNA reads TGTGCCTGGGTCAGTCGAGGCAACACTGAAGCTTTCTTT. Its translation: CAWVSRGNTEAFF. The J gene is TRBJ1-1, the V gene TRBV30; D is uncertain. CDR1 GTSNPN and CDR2 SVGIG come from the germline V gene (reference sequence). V was trimmed by 5 bases and J by 2 bases, leaving 12 bases between them. There are 13 residues in the CDR3.

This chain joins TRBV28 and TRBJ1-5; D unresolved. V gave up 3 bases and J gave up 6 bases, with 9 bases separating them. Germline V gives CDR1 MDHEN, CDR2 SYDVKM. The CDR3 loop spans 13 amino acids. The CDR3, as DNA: TGTGCCAGCAGTTTGGTAGGAGGTCAGCCCCAGCATTTT. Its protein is CASSLVGGQPQHF.

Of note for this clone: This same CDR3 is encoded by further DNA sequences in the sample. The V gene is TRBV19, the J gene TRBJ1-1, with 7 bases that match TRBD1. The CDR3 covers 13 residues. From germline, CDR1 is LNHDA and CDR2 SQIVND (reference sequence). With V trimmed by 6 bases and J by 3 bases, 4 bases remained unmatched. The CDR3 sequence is CASSTTGDTEAFF. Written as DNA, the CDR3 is TGTGCCAGTAGCACAACAGGGGACACTGAAGCTTTCTTT.

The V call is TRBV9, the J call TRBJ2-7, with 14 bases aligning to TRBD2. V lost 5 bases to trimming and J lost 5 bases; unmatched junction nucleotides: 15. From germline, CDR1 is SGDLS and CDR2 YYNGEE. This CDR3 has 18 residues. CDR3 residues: CASRRSRRTSGRTHEQYF. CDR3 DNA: TGTGCCAGCAGACGTAGTAGGAGGACTAGCGGGAGGACACACGAGCAGTACTTC.

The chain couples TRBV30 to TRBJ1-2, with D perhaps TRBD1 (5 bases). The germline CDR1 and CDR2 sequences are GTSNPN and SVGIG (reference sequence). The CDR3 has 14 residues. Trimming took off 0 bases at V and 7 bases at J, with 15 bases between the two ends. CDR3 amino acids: CAWSVLIGGSGYTF. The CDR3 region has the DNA TGTGCCTGGAGTGTACTAATCGGGGGATCTGGCTACACCTTC.

The CDR3 is CASSIVGSGSFNEQFF. CDR3 sequence (DNA): TGTGCCAGTAGTATAGTCGGTAGCGGGAGCTTTAATGAGCAGTTCTTC. The chain has TRBV19 and TRBJ2-1; 9 nucleotides align to TRBD2. Germline-derived CDR1 and CDR2 are LNHDA and SQIVND (reference sequence). V shed 1 base and J 7 bases; nucleotides not matched to a gene: 8. The CDR3 spans 16 residues.

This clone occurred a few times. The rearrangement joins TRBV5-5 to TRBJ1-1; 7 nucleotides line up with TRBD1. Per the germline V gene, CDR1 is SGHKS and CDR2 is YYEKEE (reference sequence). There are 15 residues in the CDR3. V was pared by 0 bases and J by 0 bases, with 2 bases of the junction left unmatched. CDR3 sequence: CASSLGDSLNTEAFF. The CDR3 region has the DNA TGTGCCAGCAGCTTGGGGGACAGCTTGAACACTGAAGCTTTCTTT.

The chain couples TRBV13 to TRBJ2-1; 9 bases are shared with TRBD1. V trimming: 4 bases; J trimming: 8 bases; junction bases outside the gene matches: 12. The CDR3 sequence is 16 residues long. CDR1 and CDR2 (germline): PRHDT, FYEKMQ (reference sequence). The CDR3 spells CASSWNSGTGNDEQFF. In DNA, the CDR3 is TGTGCCAGCAGCTGGAATAGTGGGACAGGGAATGATGAGCAGTTCTTC.

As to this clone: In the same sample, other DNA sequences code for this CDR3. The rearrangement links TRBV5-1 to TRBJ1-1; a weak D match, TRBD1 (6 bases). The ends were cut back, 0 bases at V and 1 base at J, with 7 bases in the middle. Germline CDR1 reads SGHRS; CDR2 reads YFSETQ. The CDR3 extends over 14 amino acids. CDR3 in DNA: TGCGCCAGCAGCTTGGAAGGGGGGAACACTGAAGCTTTCTTT. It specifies CASSLEGGNTEAFF. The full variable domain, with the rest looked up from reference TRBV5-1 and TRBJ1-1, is KAGVTQTPRYLIKTRGQQVTLSCSPISGHRSVSWYQQTPGQGLQFLFEYFSETQRNKGNFPGRFSGRQFSNSRSEMNVSTLELGDSALYLCASSLEGGNTEAFFGQGTRLTVV.

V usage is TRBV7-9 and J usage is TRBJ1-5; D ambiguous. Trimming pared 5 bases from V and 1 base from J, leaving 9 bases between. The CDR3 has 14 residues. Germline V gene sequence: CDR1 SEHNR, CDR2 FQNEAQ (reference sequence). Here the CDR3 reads CASSPPGSNQPQHF. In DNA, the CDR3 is TGTGCCAGCAGCCCTCCCGGGAGCAATCAGCCCCAGCATTTT.

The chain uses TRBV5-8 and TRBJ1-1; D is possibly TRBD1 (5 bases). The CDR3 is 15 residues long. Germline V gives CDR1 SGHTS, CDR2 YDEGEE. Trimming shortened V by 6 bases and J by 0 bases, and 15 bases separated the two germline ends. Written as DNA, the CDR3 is TGTGCCAGCACCGAGCAAGGGGTTGTGAACACTGAAGCTTTCTTT. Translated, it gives CASTEQGVVNTEAFF.

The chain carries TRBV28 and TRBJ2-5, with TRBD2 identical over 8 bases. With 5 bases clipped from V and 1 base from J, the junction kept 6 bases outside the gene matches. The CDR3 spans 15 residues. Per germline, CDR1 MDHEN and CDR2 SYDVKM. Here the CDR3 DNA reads TGTGCCAGCAGTACTAGGCGGGGGGCCCAAGAGACCCAGTACTTC. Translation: CASSTRRGAQETQYF.